The T cell receptor (beta chain) described here comes from a study of cytomegalovirus exposure and HLA in healthy donors. Study-wide context: Later, an analysis reported that the approximately 120 validation repertoires had used the same platform as the roughly 660 first-cohort repertoires. Overall study findings and caveats: Using the classifier, cytomegalovirus status was reportedly diagnosed with high specificity and sensitivity. Many donors shared some public TCRs, even though most TCR sequences were rare. Later, an analysis found that TCR clusters from the first cohort tended to co-occur in the 120 or so validation repertoires.

CDR3 length: 15 amino acids. V gave up 4 bases and J gave up 7 bases, with 14 bases separating them. The germline V gene encodes CDR1 SGHVS and CDR2 FQNEAQ. As to this clone: Its antigen is undetermined.

The method was immunoSEQ multiplex PCR; TCRdb's version includes in-frame clones alone and lacks a portion of them. Of fewer than 130,000 clones detected, over 85% appear once; the ten largest clones hold 1.5% to 2%. The V and J genes are TRBV7-8 and TRBJ1-6; D might be TRBD1 (5 bases). Sequenced sample: PBMCs. The clonotype comes from a woman aged 18 to 35 in good health and CMV-seronegative. The chain's CDR3 is CASSSSRVENSPLHF. CDR3 DNA sequence: TGTGCCAGCAGCTCCTCCAGGGTGGAGAATTCACCCCTCCACTTT.